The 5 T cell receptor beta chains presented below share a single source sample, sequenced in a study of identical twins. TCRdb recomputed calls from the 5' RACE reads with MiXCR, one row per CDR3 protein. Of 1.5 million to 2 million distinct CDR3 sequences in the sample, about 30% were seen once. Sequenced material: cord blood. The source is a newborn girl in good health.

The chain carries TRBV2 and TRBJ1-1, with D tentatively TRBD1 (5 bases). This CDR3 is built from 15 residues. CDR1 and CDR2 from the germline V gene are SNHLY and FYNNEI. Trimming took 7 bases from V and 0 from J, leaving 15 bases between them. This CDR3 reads CASTAGLPMNTEAFF. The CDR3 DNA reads TGTGCCAGCACTGCGGGACTCCCCATGAACACTGAAGCTTTCTTT.

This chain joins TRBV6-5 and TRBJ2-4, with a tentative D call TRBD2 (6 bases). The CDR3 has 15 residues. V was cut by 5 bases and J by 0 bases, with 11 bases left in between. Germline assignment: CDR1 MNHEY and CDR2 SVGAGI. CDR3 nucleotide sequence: TGTGCCAGCAGTATGGGGGGAATAGCCAAAAACATTCAGTACTTC. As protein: CASSMGGIAKNIQYF.

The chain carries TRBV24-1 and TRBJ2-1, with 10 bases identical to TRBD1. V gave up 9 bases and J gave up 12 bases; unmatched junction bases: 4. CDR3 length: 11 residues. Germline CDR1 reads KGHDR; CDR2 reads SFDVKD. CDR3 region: CATWDRGRQFF. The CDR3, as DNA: TGTGCCACCTGGGACAGGGGCCGGCAGTTCTTC.

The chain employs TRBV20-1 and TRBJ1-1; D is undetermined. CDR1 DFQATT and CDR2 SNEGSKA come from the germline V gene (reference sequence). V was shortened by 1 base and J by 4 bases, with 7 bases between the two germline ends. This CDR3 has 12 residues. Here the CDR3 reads CSARGRPTEAFF. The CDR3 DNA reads TGCAGTGCTAGAGGGAGACCCACTGAAGCTTTCTTT.

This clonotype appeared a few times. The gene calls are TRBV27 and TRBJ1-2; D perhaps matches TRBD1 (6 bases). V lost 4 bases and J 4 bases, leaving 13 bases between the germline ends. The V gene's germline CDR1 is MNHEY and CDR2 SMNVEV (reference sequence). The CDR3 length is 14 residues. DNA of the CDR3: TGTGCCAGCAGTTCGTCCCAGGGGAGCTATGGCTACACCTTC. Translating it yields CASSSSQGSYGYTF.